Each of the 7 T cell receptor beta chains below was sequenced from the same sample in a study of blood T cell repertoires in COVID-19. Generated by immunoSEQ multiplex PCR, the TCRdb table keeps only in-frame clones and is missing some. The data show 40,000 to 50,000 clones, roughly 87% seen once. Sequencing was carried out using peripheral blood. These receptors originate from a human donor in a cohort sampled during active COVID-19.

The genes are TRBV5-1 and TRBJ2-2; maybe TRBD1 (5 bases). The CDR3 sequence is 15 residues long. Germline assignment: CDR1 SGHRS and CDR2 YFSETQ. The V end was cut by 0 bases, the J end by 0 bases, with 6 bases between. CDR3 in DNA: TGCGCCAGCAGCTTGGCAGGGTCGAACACCGGGGAGCTGTTTTTT. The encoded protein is CASSLAGSNTGELFF.

Here the CDR3 DNA reads TGTGCCAGCAGTTTCCAAGGGACAGGGGGTAACACTGAAGCTTTCTTT. As protein: CASSFQGTGGNTEAFF. The chain links TRBV27 to TRBJ1-1; 11 bases line up with TRBD1. This CDR3 region has 16 residues. CDR1 is MNHEY and CDR2 is SMNVEV in the germline V gene (reference sequence). V lost 3 bases, J lost 2 bases, and 5 bases stayed unmatched.

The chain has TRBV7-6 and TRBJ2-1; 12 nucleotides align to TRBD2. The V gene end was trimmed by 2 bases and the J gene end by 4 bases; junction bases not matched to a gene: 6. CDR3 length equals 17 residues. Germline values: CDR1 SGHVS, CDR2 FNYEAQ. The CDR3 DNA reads TGTGCCAGCAGCTTAAGACTAGCGGGGGAAACGTACAATGAGCAGTTCTTC. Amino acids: CASSLRLAGETYNEQFF. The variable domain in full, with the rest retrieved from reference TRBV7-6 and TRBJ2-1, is GAGVSQSPRYKVTKRGQDVALRCDPISGHVSLYWYRQALGQGPEFLTYFNYEAQQDKSGLPNDRFSAERPEGSISTLTIQRTEQRDSAMYRCASSLRLAGETYNEQFFGPGTRLTVL.

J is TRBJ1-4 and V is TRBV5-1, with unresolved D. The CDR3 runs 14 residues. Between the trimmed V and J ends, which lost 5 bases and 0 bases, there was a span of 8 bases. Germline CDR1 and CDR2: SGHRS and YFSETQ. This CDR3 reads CASRRGSTNEKLFF. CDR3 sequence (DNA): TGCGCCAGCAGAAGAGGTTCAACTAATGAAAAACTGTTTTTT.

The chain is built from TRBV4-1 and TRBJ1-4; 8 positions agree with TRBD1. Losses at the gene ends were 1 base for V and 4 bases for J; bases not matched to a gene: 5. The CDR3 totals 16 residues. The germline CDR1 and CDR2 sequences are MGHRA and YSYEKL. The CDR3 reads CASSQVLTGVNEKLFF. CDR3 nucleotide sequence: TGCGCCAGCAGCCAAGTACTGACAGGGGTTAATGAAAAACTGTTTTTT.

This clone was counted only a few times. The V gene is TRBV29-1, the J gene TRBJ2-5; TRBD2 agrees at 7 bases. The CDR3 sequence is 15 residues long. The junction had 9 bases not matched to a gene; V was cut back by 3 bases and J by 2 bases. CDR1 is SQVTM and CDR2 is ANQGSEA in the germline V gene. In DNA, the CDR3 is TGCAGCGTTGACCAGGGAGGGTGGGCACAAGAGACCCAGTACTTC. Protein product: CSVDQGGWAQETQYF. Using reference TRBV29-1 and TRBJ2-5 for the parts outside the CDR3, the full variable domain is SAVISQKPSRDICQRGTSLTIQCQVDSQVTMMFWYRQQPGQSLTLIATANQGSEATYESGFVIDKFPISRPNLTFSTLTVSNMSPEDSSIYLCSVDQGGWAQETQYFGPGTRLLVL.

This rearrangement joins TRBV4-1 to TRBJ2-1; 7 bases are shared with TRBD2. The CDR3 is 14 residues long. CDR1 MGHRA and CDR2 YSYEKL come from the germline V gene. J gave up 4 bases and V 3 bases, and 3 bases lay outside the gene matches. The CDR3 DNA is TGCGCCAGCAGCCAGAGCGGGAATTACAATGAGCAGTTCTTC. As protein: CASSQSGNYNEQFF.